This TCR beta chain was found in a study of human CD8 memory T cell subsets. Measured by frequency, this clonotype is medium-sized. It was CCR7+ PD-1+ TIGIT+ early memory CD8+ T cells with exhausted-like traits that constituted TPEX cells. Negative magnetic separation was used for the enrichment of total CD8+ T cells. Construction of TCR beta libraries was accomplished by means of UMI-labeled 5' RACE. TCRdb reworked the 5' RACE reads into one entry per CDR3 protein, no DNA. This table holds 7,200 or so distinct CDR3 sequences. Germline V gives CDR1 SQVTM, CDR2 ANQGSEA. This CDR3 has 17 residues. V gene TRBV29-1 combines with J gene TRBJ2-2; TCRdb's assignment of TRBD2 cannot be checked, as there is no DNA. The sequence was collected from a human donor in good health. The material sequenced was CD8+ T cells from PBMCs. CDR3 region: CSVLGLAGGLNTGELFF.